This TCR beta chain was retrieved from a study of CXCR3-negative and CXCR3-positive naive CD8 T cells. General study points: Memory CD8+ cells showed much lower diversity, while both naive subsets displayed comparably high diversity. For naive cells, CXCR3-negative and CXCR3-positive subsets had similar TRBV-TRBJ usage; for memory cells, usage differed.

UMI-labeled 5' RACE yielded the TRB cDNA libraries. TCRdb re-called the 5' RACE reads and gives one entry per CDR3 protein, without DNA. The repertoire shows 100,000 to 150,000 distinct CDR3 sequences; the top ten hold about 0.3%. Worth noting for this clonotype: The antigen remains undetermined.

The germline V gene has CDR1 SGHKS and CDR2 YYEKEE (reference sequence). CDR3 length: 17 residues. The chain has TRBV5-5 and TRBJ2-7; the D gene TCRdb calls, TRBD1, cannot be checked with no DNA. What was sequenced was naive CXCR3- CD8+ T cells from blood. As for subset: CD45RO-CCR7+CD27+CD95- naive CD8+ T cells lacking CXCR3 (TNR3-). The source is a human donor in good health. Some clones in this sample may be carry-over from other donors' samples. The CDR3 sequence: CASSLVGGYDGTYEQYF.